This TCR beta chain is from a study of shared clonotypes between healthy human individuals. The CDR3 is made up of 11 amino acids. CDR1 DFQATT and CDR2 SNEGSKA come from the germline V gene (reference sequence). Trimming left V 8 bases short and J 3 bases short, with 10 bases between. The method was immunoSEQ multiplex PCR; TCRdb's version includes in-frame clones alone and lacks a portion of them. In the table there are roughly 700,000 clones, over 65% of which are singletons. The chain has TRBV20-1 and TRBJ1-2, with D uncertain. The sequence came from a woman aged 30 to 39 in good health. Material for sequencing was memory CD4+ T cells sorted from blood. Regarding subset: CD45RA-negative fraction. The CDR3 DNA reads as TGCAGTCTCGGACTTTACTATGGCTACACCTTC. This translates into CSLGLYYGYTF.